What follows describes a single T cell receptor beta chain. Antigen: not known. This entry belongs to a study of T cell repertoires in cytomegalovirus infection. Study context: CMV epitopes used comprised recently identified HLA-C-restricted ones and well-studied HLA-B-restricted ones. Matching HLA type and CMV infection were both indicated by public TCR beta signatures.

One entry per CDR3 protein, called by TCRdb with MiXCR from the reads. Of some 940,000 distinct CDR3 sequences in the sample, roughly 31% are singletons; the top ten hold roughly 12%. Germline CDR1 SGHDN, CDR2 FVKESK. The germline V and J ends were trimmed by 2 bases and 2 bases, with 16 bases remaining between them. The CDR3 has 16 residues. This clonotype was obtained from a human donor in good health (CMV status not recorded). Some clones in this sample may be carry-over from other donors' samples. This specimen was cultured CD8+ T cells from PBMCs, taken from culture after CMV antigen stimulation. The gene calls are TRBV14 and TRBJ2-7, with a possible D match to TRBD1 (6 bases). CDR3: CASSQRRGQGTYEQYF. The CDR3 DNA is TGTGCCAGCAGCCAACGCCGGGGACAAGGGACCTACGAGCAGTACTTC.